Each of the 5 T cell receptor beta chains below was sequenced from the same sample in a study of shared clonotypes between healthy human individuals. TCRdb's copy holds only in-frame clones and misses some; the assay was immunoSEQ multiplex PCR. Here the sample spans roughly 2.6 million clones, just over 90% being singletons. Sequenced input: naive CD4+ T cells sorted from blood. As for subset: CD45RA+ positively selected. The source of these receptors is a man aged 18-30 years in good health.

This clone was counted a single time. V gene TRBV10-3 combines with J gene TRBJ2-3, with TRBD2 matching over 7 bases. In germline, CDR1 is ENHRY, CDR2 SYGVKD. This CDR3 comprises 15 residues. J was trimmed by 1 base and V by 6 bases; bases with no gene match: 7. The CDR3 DNA reads as TGTGCCATCAGACCCCTAGCGGCCGGCACAGATACGCAGTATTTT. Its translation is CAIRPLAAGTDTQYF.

The V call is TRBV15, the J call TRBJ2-1; 13 positions agree with TRBD2. The V gene's germline CDR1 is LNHNV and CDR2 YYDKDF (reference sequence). The trim removed 1 base at V and 8 bases at J, leaving 14 bases unmatched. The CDR3 totals 19 residues. The CDR3 DNA reads as TGTGCCACCAGCAGAGGACAGGTGACGACTAGCGGGGGGCCTTATGAGCAGTTCTTC. It encodes CATSRGQVTTSGGPYEQFF.

The chain employs TRBV7-9 and TRBJ2-1, with TRBD2 identical over 14 bases. Germline CDR1 reads SEHNR; CDR2 reads FQNEAQ (reference sequence). Germline trimming cut 4 bases from V and 9 bases from J; bases unmatched to any gene: 5. The CDR3 covers 15 residues. CDR3 in amino acids: CASSSGLAGAGEQFF. CDR3 DNA: TGTGCCAGCAGCTCGGGACTAGCGGGAGCTGGTGAGCAGTTCTTC.

The chain has TRBV5-1 and TRBJ2-1, with TRBD1 identical over 7 bases. Germline CDR1 SGHRS, CDR2 YFSETQ. The CDR3 is 16 residues long. V lost 4 bases, J lost 7 bases, and 14 bases stayed unmatched. CDR3 DNA: TGCGCCAGCAGCGGAACAACCGGGACAGCATTTAATGAGCAGTTCTTC. The encoded protein is CASSGTTGTAFNEQFF.

For this clone: A junction end diverges from the germline sequence, so it may reflect a read error. The CDR3 reads CASTLDRGLGGYTF. CDR3 coding DNA: TGCGCCAGCACCTTGGACAGGGGGCTAGGAGGCTACACCTTC. This chain connects TRBV5-1 to TRBJ1-2; 11 bases agree with TRBD1. Germline values: CDR1 SGHRS, CDR2 YFSETQ. CDR3 length: 14 amino acids. Drawing the rest from reference TRBV5-1 and TRBJ1-2, the complete variable domain is KAGVTQTPRYLIKTRGQQVTLSCSPISGHRSVSWYQQTPGQGLQFLFEYFSETQRNKGNFPGRFSGRQFSNSRSEMNVSTLELGDSALYLCASTLDRGLGGYTFGSGTRLTVV.